Listed here are 10 T cell receptor beta chains from one sample, sequenced in a study of T-cell reconstitution after alpha-beta-depleted transplantation in children. Unique molecular identifiers were used to barcode this TCRbeta library. In TCRdb, the PCR reads were re-called with MiXCR into one record per CDR3 protein. The sample includes hundreds of thousands of distinct CDR3 sequences, 10% to 15% seen only once; the top ten take around 4.5%. The sequenced sample was PBMCs, obtained from the stem cell graft. All receptors come from a human donor who donated a stem cell graft to a child with Fanconi anemia.

This clonotype was counted only a few times. This chain joins TRBV29-1 and TRBJ1-1, with 7 bases matching TRBD1. The germline CDR1 and CDR2 sequences are SQVTM and ANQGSEA. This CDR3 region has 14 residues. Losses at the gene ends were 5 bases for V and 4 bases for J; bases not matched to a gene: 10. The chain's CDR3 is CSVSGPGQITEAFF. CDR3 nucleotide sequence: TGCAGCGTTTCAGGCCCGGGACAGATCACTGAAGCTTTCTTT.

V gene TRBV6-2 or TRBV6-3 combines with J gene TRBJ1-1; a weak D match, TRBD1 (6 bases). This CDR3 region has 14 residues. Germline V CDR1 and CDR2: MNHEY, SVGEGT. V dropped 4 bases and J dropped 2 bases, with 11 bases sitting between them. DNA of the CDR3: TGTGCCAGCAGTTCCACGGACAGAAACACTGAAGCTTTCTTT. Translating it yields CASSSTDRNTEAFF.

The table lists this clonotype with a few counts. The chain carries TRBV5-6 and TRBJ1-6; possible D gene TRBD1, 6 bases. V was clipped by 5 bases and J by 7 bases, with 16 bases between them. Germline V gene sequence: CDR1 SGHDT, CDR2 YYEEEE. The CDR3 has 15 residues. The CDR3 DNA follows: TGTGCCAGCAGGTTTCAGGGGTTGGGAAATTCACCCCTCCACTTT. It encodes CASRFQGLGNSPLHF.

In this sample, this clonotype turned up a few times. The chain has TRBV30 and TRBJ1-6; D call uncertain. CDR1 and CDR2 from the germline V gene are GTSNPN and SVGIG (reference sequence). The CDR3 contains 14 residues. The germline V and J ends were trimmed by 4 bases and 5 bases, with 12 bases remaining between them. CDR3 region: CAWNIRGDNSPLHF. The CDR3 DNA reads TGTGCCTGGAATATCCGGGGTGATAATTCACCCCTCCACTTT.

In this sample, this clonotype turned up a few times. The CDR3 sequence is CASSLSGRGDTQYF. The CDR3 coding sequence is TGTGCCAGCAGCTTATCTGGCAGGGGAGATACGCAGTATTTT. The chain couples TRBV7-9 to TRBJ2-3; TRBD1 might be the D (6 bases). Germline-derived CDR1 and CDR2 are SEHNR and FQNEAQ (reference sequence). This CDR3 region has 14 residues. V was trimmed by 2 bases and J by 5 bases, leaving 11 bases between them.

At least ten counts were recorded for this clonotype. The chain employs TRBV29-1 and TRBJ2-3; D possibly corresponds to TRBD2 (6 bases). The length of the CDR3 is 16 residues. CDR1 is SQVTM, CDR2 ANQGSEA, per germline. V was cut by 1 base and J by 2 bases, with 16 bases left in between. CDR3 nucleotide sequence: TGCAGCGTTGAAGGTCCCCAGACTAGTAACACAGATACGCAGTATTTT. It specifies CSVEGPQTSNTDTQYF.

This clonotype was seen ten or more times. V and J are TRBV7-2 and TRBJ2-3; D is perhaps TRBD1 or TRBD2 (5 bases each). Germline loops: CDR1 SGHTA, CDR2 FQGNSA. This CDR3 has 14 residues. With 5 bases removed from V and 2 bases from J, the gap between germline ends came to 11 bases. CDR3 nucleotides: TGTGCCAGCAGCCGCCGGGGCTACACAGATACGCAGTATTTT. Protein sequence: CASSRRGYTDTQYF.

The table lists this clonotype with a few counts. As DNA, the CDR3 is TGTGCCAGCTCACCCGGGGCCACCTCAATGCCCGGCTATGGCTACACCTTC. Protein: CASSPGATSMPGYGYTF. The rearrangement joins TRBV18 to TRBJ1-2; perhaps TRBD1 as D (5 bases). Trimming shortened V by 3 bases and J by 4 bases, and 21 bases separated the two germline ends. This CDR3 is built from 17 residues. Germline V gene sequence: CDR1 KGHSH, CDR2 LQKENI.

This clonotype was found many times. The gene calls are TRBV29-1 and TRBJ2-1, with D possibly TRBD1 on 6 matching bases. Germline V gene lookup returns CDR1 SQVTM and CDR2 ANQGSEA. The CDR3 extends over 16 amino acids. Trimming pared 1 base from V and 0 bases from J, leaving 13 bases between. The CDR3 DNA reads TGCAGCGTTGAAGGAGACAGGACTTACTCCTACAATGAGCAGTTCTTC. It translates to CSVEGDRTYSYNEQFF.

The chain uses TRBV4-3 and TRBJ2-7; D is undetermined. Trimming pared 3 bases from V and 4 bases from J, leaving 13 bases between. The CDR3 is 14 amino acids. Per the germline V gene, CDR1 is LGHNA and CDR2 is YSLEER. DNA of the CDR3: TGCGCCAGCAGCCAGTACCGAGGAACTTACGAGCAGTACTTC. Translating gives CASSQYRGTYEQYF.